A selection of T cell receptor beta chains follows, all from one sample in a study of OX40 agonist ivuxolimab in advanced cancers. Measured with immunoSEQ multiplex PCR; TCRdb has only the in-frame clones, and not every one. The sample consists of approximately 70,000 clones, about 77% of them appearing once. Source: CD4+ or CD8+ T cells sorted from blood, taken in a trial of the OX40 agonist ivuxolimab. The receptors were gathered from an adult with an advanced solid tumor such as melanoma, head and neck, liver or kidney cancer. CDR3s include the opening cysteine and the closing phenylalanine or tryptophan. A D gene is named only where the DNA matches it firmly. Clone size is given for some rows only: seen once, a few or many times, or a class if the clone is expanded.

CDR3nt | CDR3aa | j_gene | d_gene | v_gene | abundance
TGTGCCAGCAGTTACTCATCCCCGCAGGGACTCTACACCTTC | CASSYSSPQGLYTF | TRBJ1-2 | . | TRBV6-5 | .
TGTGCCAGCAGTTTAGGAGGGACTGGATTGACCCAGTACTTC | CASSLGGTGLTQYF | TRBJ2-5 | . | TRBV27 | .
TGTGCCAGCAGCCATGAATTACAGGGGCGGTTCGGTGAAAAACTGTTTTTT | CASSHELQGRFGEKLFF | TRBJ1-4 | TRBD1 | TRBV4-2 | once
TGCGCCAGCAGCCAAGAGATGGTCATAGGGGATAGCAATCAGCCCCAGCATTTT | CASSQEMVIGDSNQPQHF | TRBJ1-5 | . | TRBV4-1 | .
TGCGCCAGCAGCAATCGACAGGGAGGAAACACCATATATTTT | CASSNRQGGNTIYF | TRBJ1-3 | TRBD1 | TRBV5-1 | few
TGTGCCAGCAGGTCGGGACTAGCGGGCAGTAGCAATGAGCAGTTCTTC | CASRSGLAGSSNEQFF | TRBJ2-1 | TRBD2 | TRBV7-9 | .
TGCGCCAGCAGCTCCCGTCCGAGACCGGGACAGGAATACTACGAGCAGTACTTC | CASSSRPRPGQEYYEQYF | TRBJ2-7 | TRBD1 | TRBV5-1 | .
TGCGCCAGCAGCTTTGGTCCTCGGGGTGAGCAGTTCTTC | CASSFGPRGEQFF | TRBJ2-1 | . | TRBV5-1 | .
TGTGCCAGCTCACCGCCGTCCCAGTACGAGCAGTACTTC | CASSPPSQYEQYF | TRBJ2-7 | . | TRBV18 | .
TGTGCCAGCAGCTTAACGTCACTAGCGGGAGAGACCCAGTACTTC | CASSLTSLAGETQYF | TRBJ2-5 | TRBD2 | TRBV7-3 | .
TGTGCCAGCAGTGCTTCTAGGGGTGGCGCTTTCTTT | CASSASRGGAFF | TRBJ1-1 | . | TRBV6-6 | .
TGTGCCAGCAGTTACTCGTTTTCGGCCTCCGGGGAGACCCAGTACTTC | CASSYSFSASGETQYF | TRBJ2-5 | . | TRBV6-5 | .
TGCGCCAGCAGCCAAGCCCCCCCGTCCGCCTCACCCCTCCACTTT | CASSQAPPSASPLHF | TRBJ1-6 | . | TRBV4-1 | few
TGTGCCTGGGGGACAGGACCCAACACTGAAGCTTTCTTT | CAWGTGPNTEAFF | TRBJ1-1 | TRBD1 | TRBV30 | .
TGTGCCAGCTCACCAGGGGCGGTTCTCTTATATGGCTACACCTTC | CASSPGAVLLYGYTF | TRBJ1-2 | . | TRBV18 | .
TGTGCCACCCAAAGCCCCGGGGCTAACTATGGCTACACCTTC | CATQSPGANYGYTF | TRBJ1-2 | . | TRBV19 | medium-sized
TGTGCCAGCTCACCACCGGAAACAGGGGATGGCTACACCTTC | CASSPPETGDGYTF | TRBJ1-2 | TRBD1 | TRBV18 | .
TGCGCCAGCAGCTTGCATTGGGAGTACACTGAAGCTTTCTTT | CASSLHWEYTEAFF | TRBJ1-1 | . | TRBV5-1 | .
TGTGCCAGCTCCTTCGGGGGACAGGGGTTGGACACCATATATTTT | CASSFGGQGLDTIYF | TRBJ1-3 | TRBD1 | TRBV2 | .
TGTGCCAGCAGCTTAGAACGGAACACTGAAGCTTTCTTT | CASSLERNTEAFF | TRBJ1-1 | . | TRBV13 | .
TGTGCCTGGAGTTCCAGAAATACGCAGTATTTT | CAWSSRNTQYF | TRBJ2-3 | . | TRBV30 | .
TGTGCCAGCTTCCCCCCGGGGGTCTCTTATCCCTATGGCTACACCTTC | CASFPPGVSYPYGYTF | TRBJ1-2 | . | TRBV21-1 | .
TGTGCCAGCAGTGGGACTAGCGGGAGCTACAATGAGCAGTTCTTC | CASSGTSGSYNEQFF | TRBJ2-1 | TRBD2 | TRBV2 | .
TGTGCCACCAAGGCAGGGGTTAACTCTGGGGCCAACGTCCTGACTTTC | CATKAGVNSGANVLTF | TRBJ2-6 | . | TRBV15 | .
TGTGCCAGCAGCCCACCGACTGGAACGGCTGGGGCCAACGTCCTGACTTTC | CASSPPTGTAGANVLTF | TRBJ2-6 | . | TRBV7-3 | .
TGTGCCAGCAGTTCGGGACAACAAGAGACCCAGTACTTC | CASSSGQQETQYF | TRBJ2-5 | . | TRBV28 | few
TGTGCCAGCCACTGGGCCTCGAACGAGCAGTACTTC | CASHWASNEQYF | TRBJ2-7 | . | TRBV27 | .
TGTGCCAGCAGCTTAAGGGACAGGGGCTATGGCTACACCTTC | CASSLRDRGYGYTF | TRBJ1-2 | TRBD1 | TRBV7-3 | .
TGTGCCTGGAGTGTACTTGGAGAGACCCAGTACTTC | CAWSVLGETQYF | TRBJ2-5 | . | TRBV30 | .
TGTGCCAGCAGGGGCCCTGGGGACACCGGGGAGCTGTTTTTT | CASRGPGDTGELFF | TRBJ2-2 | . | TRBV28 | .
TGCGCCAGCAGGACTAGCGGCTCCTACGAGCAGTACTTC | CASRTSGSYEQYF | TRBJ2-7 | TRBD2 | TRBV10-2 | .
TGTGCCAGCAGTGAGGGTCCCGGTAAACAGTACTTC | CASSEGPGKQYF | TRBJ2-5 | . | TRBV2 | few
TGCGCCAGCAGCTTGGTTTTGGGCGGGGAAAGAGGTGAGCAGTTCTTC | CASSLVLGGERGEQFF | TRBJ2-1 | . | TRBV5-1 | few
TGTGCCAGCAGTTACCGGACGGTGGGGTATGGCTACACCTTC | CASSYRTVGYGYTF | TRBJ1-2 | . | TRBV6-5 | .
TGTGCCAGCAGAGAGAAGGGACAGGGCCAGGAAAAACTGTTTTTT | CASREKGQGQEKLFF | TRBJ1-4 | TRBD1 | TRBV6-5 | .
TGTGCCAGCAGACCACGACAGGGGTCCTATGGCTACACCTTC | CASRPRQGSYGYTF | TRBJ1-2 | TRBD1 | TRBV6-5 | few
TGTGCCAGCTCACGGTTGGGCAGGGGCCCCTACGAGCAGTACTTC | CASSRLGRGPYEQYF | TRBJ2-7 | . | TRBV18 | .
TGTGCCACCAGCAGGTACGCACTAGCGGTCTACAATGAGCAGTTCTTC | CATSRYALAVYNEQFF | TRBJ2-1 | TRBD2 | TRBV15 | once
TGCAGCGTTGTATCCGCAAGGTTAGCGGGGGGAGGGGACAATGAGCAGTTCTTC | CSVVSARLAGGGDNEQFF | TRBJ2-1 | TRBD2 | TRBV29-1 | .
TGTGCCAGCAGCTTGTATCAGGGAAAGGGCTACAATGAGCAGTTCTTC | CASSLYQGKGYNEQFF | TRBJ2-1 | . | TRBV5-8 | .
TGTGCCAGCAGCCAAGATGGGACGGCGAGCTCCTACGAGCAGTACTTC | CASSQDGTASSYEQYF | TRBJ2-7 | . | TRBV4-2 | .
TGCGCCAGCAGCCCTCTAAGCGGGGGAAACACCGGGGAGCTGTTTTTT | CASSPLSGGNTGELFF | TRBJ2-2 | TRBD2 | TRBV5-1 | .
TGTGCCAGCAGCTTGGTAGGCCAGACAGATACGCAGTATTTT | CASSLVGQTDTQYF | TRBJ2-3 | . | TRBV5-4 | .